One T cell receptor beta chain is described in this entry. The antigen is undetermined. A TCRbeta library incorporating unique molecular identifiers was prepared. Each CDR3 protein is one row after TCRdb ran MiXCR on the PCR reads. The profile shows around 450,000 distinct CDR3 sequences, about 45% of them singletons. This record belongs to a study of T-cell reconstitution after alpha-beta-depleted transplantation in children. The study, taken as a whole, reports: Where some patients showed high TCRbeta diversity at day 60, it came from recipient T cells and thymic progenitors that had survived. At the one-year point after transplant, T-cell counts and TCRbeta diversity were found to come mostly from T cells that had been newly produced.

The CDR3 spans 10 residues. V dropped 0 bases and J dropped 10 bases, with 1 base sitting between them. Germline V lookup: CDR1 MNHEY, CDR2 SMNVEV (reference sequence). This clonotype was sampled from a girl aged 2-10 years with aplastic anemia, due to receive a stem cell transplant. The genes are TRBV27 and TRBJ2-1; D call uncertain. The sequencing used PBMCs, collected before TCRalphabeta/CD19-depleted stem cell transplant. The CDR3 DNA sequence: TGTGCCAGCAGTTTATCGGAGCAGTTCTTC. Amino acid sequence: CASSLSEQFF.